The rows below give T cell receptor beta chains drawn from one sample of a study of sequential checkpoint blockade in melanoma. This table comes from immunoSEQ multiplex PCR, and its TCRdb copy is limited to in-frame clones, with some not included. Here the sample spans roughly 13,000 clones, around half being singletons. Sequenced here: CD8+ T cells sorted from blood (inferred from file names), sampled from a patient given nivolumab and ipilimumab in sequence. The receptor set was obtained from a human donor with melanoma. Each CDR3 is given with its conserved first and last residue. The order of the fields is D gene, V gene, J gene, clone size, CDR3 DNA, CDR3 protein. A D gene is named only where the DNA matches it firmly. Part of the rows lack a size; the others show once, few, many or a class for expanded clones.

D: .
V: TRBV19
J: TRBJ2-1
size: .
DNA: TGTGCCAGTAGGGACGGGGTCGGGTCCTACAATGAGCAGTTCTTC
CDR3: CASRDGVGSYNEQFF

D: TRBD1
V: TRBV5-6
J: TRBJ2-7
size: .
DNA: TGTGCCAGCAGCTTGGGGACAGGGGCCGAGCAGTACTTC
CDR3: CASSLGTGAEQYF

D: .
V: TRBV4-1
J: TRBJ1-5
size: .
DNA: TGCGCCAGCAGCCAAGAGATCACAGCGGGATATAGCAATCAGCCCCAGCATTTT
CDR3: CASSQEITAGYSNQPQHF

D: .
V: TRBV2
J: TRBJ2-5
size: few
DNA: TGTGCCAGCAGCCCCCGTGGACAAAGAGAGACCCAGTACTTC
CDR3: CASSPRGQRETQYF

D: TRBD2
V: TRBV27
J: TRBJ2-1
size: .
DNA: TGTGCCAGCAGTCCCGGGACTAGCGGGGGGTACAATGAGCAGTTCTTC
CDR3: CASSPGTSGGYNEQFF

D: .
V: TRBV29-1
J: TRBJ2-7
size: .
DNA: TGCAGCGCTGGACAGTTATACGAGCAGTACTTC
CDR3: CSAGQLYEQYF

D: .
V: TRBV6-5
J: TRBJ1-2
size: .
DNA: TGTGCCAGCAGCCTTGGGGGGGTTGGTGGCTACACCTTC
CDR3: CASSLGGVGGYTF

D: .
V: TRBV28
J: TRBJ2-5
size: .
DNA: TGTGCCAGCAGCCTCCCCCTTACGGGGGGCCTGTACCAAGAGACCCAGTACTTC
CDR3: CASSLPLTGGLYQETQYF

D: TRBD2
V: TRBV4-2
J: TRBJ2-3
size: .
DNA: TGTGCCAGCAGCCCCACTGAAGCGGGAGGCTTAGATACGCAGTATTTT
CDR3: CASSPTEAGGLDTQYF

D: .
V: TRBV28
J: TRBJ1-1
size: .
DNA: TGCGCCAGCACCTGGGGGGCTGAAGCTTTCTTT
CDR3: CASTWGAEAFF

D: TRBD1
V: TRBV13
J: TRBJ1-2
size: .
DNA: TGTGCCAGCAGCTTAGGGACAGGGGGCTTCTATGGCTACACCTTC
CDR3: CASSLGTGGFYGYTF

D: .
V: TRBV9
J: TRBJ2-5
size: .
DNA: TGTGCCAGCAGCGTAGCTAGGGGCTCCCAAGAGACCCAGTACTTC
CDR3: CASSVARGSQETQYF

D: .
V: TRBV21-1
J: TRBJ1-1
size: few
DNA: TGTGCCAGCAGCAAAACTTGTGTCGGCAGGGGATGGTACACTGAAGCTTTCTTT
CDR3: CASSKTCVGRGWYTEAFF

D: TRBD1
V: TRBV28
J: TRBJ2-7
size: .
DNA: TGTGCCAGCAGTTTTTGGACAGGGGGGAAAGACGAGCAGTACTTC
CDR3: CASSFWTGGKDEQYF

D: .
V: TRBV7-6
J: TRBJ2-7
size: .
DNA: TGTGCCAGCAGCTTAGGAGGCGTCGAGCAGTACTTC
CDR3: CASSLGGVEQYF

D: .
V: TRBV4-1
J: TRBJ1-6
size: .
DNA: TGCGCCAGCAGCCAAGATCCCCCCGGGGGGGCCAATTCACCCCTCCACTTT
CDR3: CASSQDPPGGANSPLHF

D: TRBD1
V: TRBV5-1
J: TRBJ2-1
size: .
DNA: TGCGCCAGCAGCATGCTAGGGACAGGTCTATACAATGAGCAGTTCTTC
CDR3: CASSMLGTGLYNEQFF

D: TRBD1
V: TRBV6-6
J: TRBJ2-7
size: .
DNA: TGTGCCAGCTTGGGGACAGGCTACGAGCAGTACTTC
CDR3: CASLGTGYEQYF

D: TRBD1
V: TRBV9
J: TRBJ2-7
size: .
DNA: TGTGCCAGCAGCGCGACCGGGACAGTGGTATACGAGCAGTACTTC
CDR3: CASSATGTVVYEQYF

D: TRBD1
V: TRBV10-3
J: TRBJ2-7
size: .
DNA: TGTGCCATCAGTGAGAATCCCCCAGGGGGCGCAGGATACGAGCAGTACTTC
CDR3: CAISENPPGGAGYEQYF

D: .
V: TRBV11-3
J: TRBJ2-2
size: .
DNA: TGTGCCAGCAGCTTAGTGAGGGGGTTGGGCACCGGGGAGCTGTTTTTT
CDR3: CASSLVRGLGTGELFF

D: .
V: TRBV5-1
J: TRBJ2-7
size: medium-sized
DNA: TGCGCCAGCAGCTCGGGACATATCTACGAGCAGTACTTC
CDR3: CASSSGHIYEQYF

D: .
V: TRBV21-1
J: TRBJ1-5
size: .
DNA: TGTGCCAGCAGCCAGTCGGTAGCTACATTGCATCATCAGCCCCAGCATTTT
CDR3: CASSQSVATLHHQPQHF

D: TRBD1
V: TRBV11-2
J: TRBJ2-7
size: few
DNA: TGTGCCAGCAGCGCCTGGACAGGCACGGCCTACGAGCAGTACTTC
CDR3: CASSAWTGTAYEQYF

D: TRBD1
V: TRBV28
J: TRBJ2-1
size: few
DNA: TGTGCCAGCAGTTTGACAGGGGCCTCCTACAATGAGCAGTTCTTC
CDR3: CASSLTGASYNEQFF

D: TRBD2
V: TRBV4-1
J: TRBJ2-3
size: .
DNA: TGCGCCAGCAGCCAAGATCCCGCTAGCGGGGGTTACACAGATACGCAGTATTTT
CDR3: CASSQDPASGGYTDTQYF

D: .
V: TRBV29-1
J: TRBJ2-1
size: few
DNA: TGCAGCGTTGAAGAAGCGGACGATTACAATGAGCAGTTCTTC
CDR3: CSVEEADDYNEQFF

D: TRBD2
V: TRBV6-4
J: TRBJ2-3
size: .
DNA: TGTGCCAGCAGTGAGCGGGGGGCCACAGATACGCAGTATTTT
CDR3: CASSERGATDTQYF

D: .
V: TRBV7-8
J: TRBJ2-1
size: few
DNA: TGTGCCAGCAGCTTATCGGGGCGGGGCTATCACAATGAGCAGTTCTTC
CDR3: CASSLSGRGYHNEQFF

D: TRBD2
V: TRBV6-6
J: TRBJ2-2
size: few
DNA: TGTGCCAGCGGGGGAGGGACTTCAGTCACCGGGGAGCTGTTTTTT
CDR3: CASGGGTSVTGELFF

D: TRBD1
V: TRBV28
J: TRBJ2-7
size: medium-sized
DNA: TGTGCCAGCAGTCCCGGGACAGGCAGCTCCTACGAGCAGTACTTC
CDR3: CASSPGTGSSYEQYF

D: TRBD1
V: TRBV5-8
J: TRBJ2-2
size: .
DNA: TGTGCCAGCAGCTTCGGACCAGGGGGAACCGGGGAGCTGTTTTTT
CDR3: CASSFGPGGTGELFF

D: TRBD2
V: TRBV4-1
J: TRBJ2-3
size: .
DNA: TGCGCCAGCAGCCCAGGGACTAGCGGGAGCGTTCCCGAGAGGACAGATACGCAGTATTTT
CDR3: CASSPGTSGSVPERTDTQYF

D: .
V: TRBV28
J: TRBJ2-7
size: few
DNA: TGTGCCAGCAGGGAGCGGGTTAAGGGTCGGAAATCGTACTACTTC
CDR3: CASRERVKGRKSYYF

D: .
V: TRBV23-1
J: TRBJ2-7
size: .
DNA: TGCGCCAGCAGTCACCGACGGGTGGATAGGGAGCAGTACTTC
CDR3: CASSHRRVDREQYF

D: TRBD2
V: TRBV7-9
J: TRBJ2-5
size: .
DNA: TGTGCCAGCAGCTTAGCCCCGGGACTAGGGGCGCAGACCCAGTACTTC
CDR3: CASSLAPGLGAQTQYF

D: .
V: TRBV28
J: TRBJ2-7
size: .
DNA: TGTGCCAGCAGCTGGGGACACCTAGGGCCCTCCTACGAGCAGTACTTC
CDR3: CASSWGHLGPSYEQYF

D: .
V: TRBV7-9
J: TRBJ1-1
size: .
DNA: TGTGCCAGCAGCTTAACCCCCTTTACAGGACAAGAAGCTTTCTTT
CDR3: CASSLTPFTGQEAFF

D: TRBD1
V: TRBV6-5
J: TRBJ2-7
size: few
DNA: TGTGCCAGCAGTTACGGGACAGGGGCCTACGAGCAGTACTTC
CDR3: CASSYGTGAYEQYF

D: .
V: TRBV15
J: TRBJ1-5
size: .
DNA: TGTGCCACCAGCAGAGAGAGTGGCCTCGGGCAGCCCCAGCATTTT
CDR3: CATSRESGLGQPQHF

D: .
V: TRBV6-1
J: TRBJ1-5
size: few
DNA: TGTGCCAGCAGTTTAGACAATAATAGCAATCAGCCCCAGCATTTT
CDR3: CASSLDNNSNQPQHF

D: .
V: TRBV7-6
J: TRBJ1-4
size: few
DNA: TGTGCCAGCAGCTTAGACGTCAGGGGAAAGTATACTAATGAAAAACTGTTTTTT
CDR3: CASSLDVRGKYTNEKLFF

D: .
V: TRBV28
J: TRBJ1-2
size: .
DNA: TGTGCCAGCAGTTTAGGGGACTCGGATGGCTACACCTTC
CDR3: CASSLGDSDGYTF

D: .
V: TRBV5-6
J: TRBJ2-7
size: .
DNA: TGTGCCAGCAGCTGGGACACCTACGAGCAGTACTTC
CDR3: CASSWDTYEQYF

D: TRBD1
V: TRBV6-5
J: TRBJ2-7
size: once
DNA: TGTGCCAGCAGCCGGACAGGATCCTACGAGCAGTACTTC
CDR3: CASSRTGSYEQYF

D: .
V: TRBV7-2
J: TRBJ1-1
size: .
DNA: TGTGCCAGCAGCTCCGGGTTATTTGAAGCTTTCTTT
CDR3: CASSSGLFEAFF

D: .
V: TRBV7-9
J: TRBJ1-5
size: .
DNA: TGTGCCAGCAGCTTAGTTGGAGGTAGCAATCAGCCCCAGCATTTT
CDR3: CASSLVGGSNQPQHF

D: TRBD1
V: TRBV5-1
J: TRBJ1-1
size: few
DNA: TGCGCCAGCAGCCTGAGGACAGGGGGGAACACTGAAGCTTTCTTT
CDR3: CASSLRTGGNTEAFF

D: .
V: TRBV5-4
J: TRBJ2-7
size: .
DNA: TGTGCCAGCAGCTTCGGACACCCCGGCGGCGAGCAGTACTTC
CDR3: CASSFGHPGGEQYF

D: .
V: TRBV6-5
J: TRBJ1-1
size: .
DNA: TGTGCCAGCAGTGAAGAGACAGAGAAGACTGAAGCTTTCTTT
CDR3: CASSEETEKTEAFF

D: TRBD1
V: TRBV19
J: TRBJ1-2
size: .
DNA: TGTGCCAGTAGAAACACCCCCGGGACAGAGACTAACTATGGCTACACCTTC
CDR3: CASRNTPGTETNYGYTF

D: .
V: TRBV11-3
J: TRBJ2-2
size: .
DNA: TGTGCCAGCAGCTTAGAGGAGCGGGAGCTGTTTTTT
CDR3: CASSLEERELFF

D: .
V: TRBV7-9
J: TRBJ2-7
size: .
DNA: TGTGCCAGCAGCTCCGAGGACACCTACGAGCAGTACTTC
CDR3: CASSSEDTYEQYF